The 27 T cell receptor beta chains reported below all come from one sample, sequenced in a study of T-cell memory formation after mild COVID-19. TCRdb analysed the 5' RACE reads with MiXCR anew, one entry per CDR3 protein. Of approximately 560,000 distinct CDR3 sequences in the sample, roughly 17% are singletons; the top ten hold 8.1%. Material for sequencing was PBMCs or a T cell subset sorted from them (not recorded which). All receptors come from an adult woman who had mild COVID-19 (a few samples of this study predate the infection). Cell type and time point are not known.

Concerning this clonotype itself: A read error may account for a junction end that differs from germline. The chain recombines TRBV6-5 with TRBJ2-3, with TRBD2 matching over 7 bases. The germline V gene encodes CDR1 MNHEY and CDR2 SVGAGI. This CDR3 has 17 residues. The CDR3 loop is CARSYDLSGRTPDTQYF. The CDR3 nucleotides read TGTGCCAGAAGTTACGATCTGTCCGGGAGGACCCCAGATACGCAGTATTTT.

This clonotype was seen a handful of times. The genes are TRBV6-2 or TRBV6-3 and TRBJ1-1, with 7 bases identical to TRBD1. The CDR3 has 15 amino acids. Germline CDR1 and CDR2: MNHEY and SVGEGT. The V and J ends lost 0 bases and 5 bases, in that order; junction bases with no gene match: 6. CDR3 in DNA: TGTGCCAGCAGTTACTCGATGGCCAGGGGGACTGAAGCTTTCTTT. It yields the protein CASSYSMARGTEAFF.

J is TRBJ2-6 and V is TRBV21-1. TRBV21-1 corresponds to a pseudogene. The CDR3 has 17 amino acids. CDR3 DNA: TGTGCCAGCATCAGGGTAGGTGGTGCCTCTGGGGCCAACGTCCTGACTTTC. Its protein is CASIRVGGASGANVLTF.

This sequence joins TRBV27 and TRBJ2-1, with TRBD2 identical over 8 bases. This CDR3 is 14 amino acids long. The V gene end was trimmed by 6 bases and the J gene end by 4 bases; junction bases not matched to a gene: 5. Germline CDR1 is MNHEY and CDR2 is SMNVEV (reference sequence). The CDR3 nucleotides read TGTGCCAGCAGAACGGGAGGGCCATACAATGAGCAGTTCTTC. This translates into CASRTGGPYNEQFF.

This sequence joins TRBV7-9 and TRBJ2-5, with D uncertain. V was clipped by 5 bases and J by 4 bases, with 14 bases between them. CDR3 length equals 14 residues. CDR1 is SEHNR, CDR2 FQNEAQ, per germline (reference sequence). The CDR3 region is CASSAPQLGETQYF. In DNA form, the CDR3 reads TGTGCCAGCAGCGCCCCTCAGTTGGGAGAGACCCAGTACTTC.

This clonotype turned up a few times. CDR3 sequence: CATRQTPGQEGNTEAFF. The CDR3 coding sequence is TGTGCCACCAGGCAAACGCCGGGACAGGAGGGGAACACTGAAGCTTTCTTT. The V call is TRBV24-1, the J call TRBJ1-1, with 8 bases aligning to TRBD1. The germline gives CDR1 KGHDR, CDR2 SFDVKD. J was trimmed by 1 base and V by 7 bases; bases with no gene match: 13. CDR3 size: 17 residues.

The chain couples TRBV20-1 to TRBJ1-1; a weak D match, TRBD1 (6 bases). Germline CDR1 is DFQATT and CDR2 is SNEGSKA (reference sequence). This CDR3 region has 14 residues. The V gene lost 2 bases and the J gene lost 6 bases, with 16 bases spanning the gap. The CDR3 nucleotides are TGCAGTGCTAGACCCCCTAGCCGGGGGCCTGAAGCTTTCTTT. As protein: CSARPPSRGPEAFF.

The gene calls are TRBV5-1 and TRBJ2-7; 8 nucleotides agree with TRBD2. There are 14 residues in the CDR3. CDR1 is SGHRS, CDR2 YFSETQ, per germline. V shed 4 bases, J shed 3 bases, and the junction held 6 bases outside the gene matches. This CDR3 reads CASSPGLDDYEQYF. The DNA for the CDR3 is TGCGCCAGCAGCCCGGGACTAGACGACTACGAGCAGTACTTC.

This clonotype has more than one count but fewer than ten. The V call is TRBV4-1, the J call TRBJ2-1; possibly TRBD1 for D (6 bases). Germline V gene data show CDR1 as MGHRA and CDR2 as YSYEKL. The CDR3 has 15 amino acids. V was trimmed by 0 bases and J by 2 bases, leaving 8 bases between them. The CDR3: CASSQEGATYNEQFF. In DNA form, the CDR3 reads TGCGCCAGCAGCCAAGAGGGGGCCACCTACAATGAGCAGTTCTTC.

V gene TRBV29-1 combines with J gene TRBJ2-1; D is undetermined. The CDR3 totals 11 residues. Germline loops: CDR1 SQVTM, CDR2 ANQGSEA. V gave up 4 bases and J gave up 3 bases, with 4 bases separating them. The CDR3 DNA is TGCAGCGTTGCCCTCTACAATGAGCAGTTCTTC. Translation: CSVALYNEQFF.

CDR3 region: CASSSPGDEKLFF. CDR3 coding DNA: TGTGCCAGCAGTTCCCCCGGGGATGAAAAACTGTTTTTT. The V and J genes are TRBV12-3 or TRBV12-4 and TRBJ1-4; D is undetermined. V lost 4 bases, J lost 6 bases, and 9 bases lay in between. The length of the CDR3 is 13 residues.

The table lists this clonotype with a few counts. The chain employs TRBV6-6 and TRBJ2-7; D possibly uses TRBD1 or TRBD2 (6 bases each). Germline assignment: CDR1 MNHNY and CDR2 SVGAGI (reference sequence). This CDR3 comprises 16 residues. The ends were cut back, 0 bases at V and 3 bases at J, with 15 bases in the middle. The CDR3 DNA is TGTGCCAGCAGTTACTCGTCGGGGGCCTTCGGCTACGAGCAGTACTTC. It specifies CASSYSSGAFGYEQYF.

The gene calls are TRBV23-1 and TRBJ2-7; the D call may be TRBD1 or TRBD2 (5 bases each). TRBV23-1 is an open reading frame whose function is uncertain. The CDR3 runs 16 residues. Trimming shortened V by 6 bases and J by 3 bases, and 21 bases separated the two germline ends. The CDR3 loop reads CASSPSKPGRNYEQYF. CDR3 nucleotides: TGCGCCAGCAGCCCATCTAAACCGGGACGGAACTACGAGCAGTACTTC.

The V call is TRBV11-2, the J call TRBJ2-1, with D perhaps matching TRBD2 (7 bases). The CDR3 is 14 residues long. V was clipped by 1 base and J by 9 bases, with 13 bases between them. Germline V gives CDR1 SGHAT, CDR2 FQNNGV. CDR3 coding DNA: TGTGCCAGCAGCTTAGTACCCGGGGGGCGTGAGCAGTTCTTC. Its translation: CASSLVPGGREQFF.

The table lists this clonotype with a few counts. The chain uses TRBV7-3 and TRBJ2-1, with a tentative D call TRBD1 (8 bases). Trimming shortened V by 2 bases and J by 9 bases, and 20 bases separated the two germline ends. This CDR3 is built from 16 residues. CDR1 and CDR2 (germline): SGHTA, FQGTGA. The CDR3 region is CASSLGQGLSGGEQFF. The CDR3 DNA reads TGTGCCAGCAGCTTAGGACAGGGACTAAGTGGAGGTGAGCAGTTCTTC.

This clonotype turned up a few times. J is TRBJ2-6 and V is TRBV13; TRBD1 might be the D (5 bases). Germline assignment: CDR1 PRHDT and CDR2 FYEKMQ (reference sequence). V was clipped by 3 bases and J by 0 bases, with 15 bases between them. The CDR3 loop spans 18 amino acids. CDR3 sequence: CASSFPTGVSSGANVLTF. DNA for the CDR3: TGTGCCAGCAGCTTTCCCACAGGCGTAAGCTCTGGGGCCAACGTCCTGACTTTC.

Only a few counts were recorded for this clonotype. The V and J genes are TRBV6-1 and TRBJ1-5; 12 nucleotides align to TRBD1. Germline V CDR1 and CDR2: MNHNS, SASEGT. Trimming took 7 bases from V and 2 from J; bases not matched to a gene: 18. CDR3 length: 20 residues. Written as DNA, the CDR3 is TGTGCCAGCAAATTATCCCCGGCGGGACAGGGGGCCCCTGGCAATCAGCCCCAGCATTTT. Translation: CASKLSPAGQGAPGNQPQHF.

The genes are TRBV20-1 and TRBJ1-1; D is undetermined. Trimming removed 2 bases at V and 1 base at J, with 8 bases between. The germline V gene encodes CDR1 DFQATT and CDR2 SNEGSKA (reference sequence). The CDR3 is 13 amino acids. CDR3 in DNA: TGCAGTGCTAGAAGCGGGTCGAACACTGAAGCTTTCTTT. It yields the protein CSARSGSNTEAFF.

V and J are TRBV7-9 and TRBJ2-1; 7 nucleotides agree with TRBD2. Per the germline V gene, CDR1 is SEHNR and CDR2 is FQNEAQ (reference sequence). V trimming: 2 bases; J trimming: 8 bases; junction bases outside the gene matches: 12. The CDR3 spans 16 residues. The chain's CDR3 is CASSLSPREGGHEQFF. For the CDR3, the DNA is TGTGCCAGCAGCTTAAGTCCGAGGGAGGGAGGGCATGAGCAGTTCTTC.

J is TRBJ1-1 and V is TRBV9; D gene uncertain. CDR3 length: 13 amino acids. V shed 4 bases and J shed 3 bases, with 10 bases lying between them. CDR1 SGDLS and CDR2 YYNGEE come from the germline V gene. CDR3 in amino acids: CASSTRRDTEAFF. DNA for the CDR3: TGTGCCAGCAGCACGAGACGGGACACTGAAGCTTTCTTT.

This clonotype was picked up many times. V gene TRBV7-9 combines with J gene TRBJ2-1, with TRBD2 identical over 8 bases. From germline, CDR1 is SEHNR and CDR2 FQNEAQ (reference sequence). The CDR3 sequence is 13 residues long. V shed 5 bases, J shed 9 bases, and the junction held 6 bases outside the gene matches. In nucleotides, the CDR3 is TGTGCCAGCAGCACGGGACTAGTCAGTGAGCAGTTCTTC. Its translation is CASSTGLVSEQFF.

This rearrangement joins TRBV6-5 to TRBJ1-1; 10 nucleotides align to TRBD1. V shed 2 bases, J shed 8 bases, and the junction held 8 bases outside the gene matches. CDR1 is MNHEY and CDR2 is SVGAGI in the germline V gene. The CDR3 has 15 residues. The CDR3 bases are TGTGCCAGCAGTTACCAGGGACAGGGGAACCCCGAAGCTTTCTTT. This sequence encodes CASSYQGQGNPEAFF.

In this sample, this clonotype turned up a few times. The V gene is TRBV9, the J gene TRBJ1-4; D possibly corresponds to TRBD1 (5 bases). This CDR3 has 15 amino acids. Trimming pared 3 bases from V and 7 bases from J, leaving 16 bases between. Germline lookup yields CDR1 SGDLS and CDR2 YYNGEE. CDR3 protein: CASSGSWGSREKLFF. In DNA form, the CDR3 reads TGTGCCAGCAGCGGTAGTTGGGGGAGCCGTGAAAAACTGTTTTTT.

V gene TRBV6-1 combines with J gene TRBJ2-2; no reliable D call. Trimming removed 7 bases from V and 7 bases from J, with 25 bases in between. Germline V CDR1 and CDR2: MNHNS, SASEGT. The CDR3 runs 17 residues. CDR3 in DNA: TGTGCCAGCACCCAGAAAAAGTACCCGCTTGGGAACGGGGAGCTGTTTTTT. Translation gives CASTQKKYPLGNGELFF.

The V call is TRBV20-1, the J call TRBJ1-2; 7 bases fit TRBD1. CDR3 size: 13 residues. Germline-derived CDR1 and CDR2 are DFQATT and SNEGSKA (reference sequence). With 2 bases clipped from V and 4 bases from J, the junction kept 4 bases outside the gene matches. The CDR3 is CSARRDSPYGYTF. In nucleotides, the CDR3 is TGCAGTGCTAGACGGGACAGTCCCTATGGCTACACCTTC.

This chain joins TRBV19 and TRBJ2-2, with 8 bases aligning to TRBD1. The CDR3 length is 14 residues. The V gene end was trimmed by 5 bases and the J gene end by 6 bases; junction bases not matched to a gene: 5. Germline lookup yields CDR1 LNHDA and CDR2 SQIVND (reference sequence). The chain's CDR3 is CASSVQGVPGELFF. The CDR3 DNA reads TGTGCCAGTAGTGTACAGGGGGTACCCGGGGAGCTGTTTTTT.

The rearrangement joins TRBV12-3 or TRBV12-4 to TRBJ2-3, with D possibly matching TRBD2 (6 bases). The CDR3 consists of 15 residues. Trimming left V 7 bases short and J 6 bases short, with 20 bases between. The CDR3 region has the DNA TGTGCCAGCACCCGGAGTAGCGGAGATCGGGATACGCAGTATTTT. As protein: CASTRSSGDRDTQYF.